The 8 T cell receptor beta chains below were found in one sample sequenced in a study of blood T cell repertoires in COVID-19. Data came from immunoSEQ multiplex PCR; TCRdb stores just in-frame clones and leaves some out. The sample holds more than 100,000 clones; about nine tenths are singletons and the top ten take approximately 4.3%. The sample comprised peripheral blood. The receptors were gathered from a man aged 40-49 years with acute or convalescent COVID-19.

The genes are TRBV5-1 and TRBJ2-4, with D possibly being TRBD2 (6 bases). The V gene lost 7 bases and the J gene lost 8 bases, with 19 bases spanning the gap. The germline gives CDR1 SGHRS, CDR2 YFSETQ. This CDR3 contains 14 residues. CDR3 sequence: CASSWGLGEDIQYF. The CDR3 nucleotides read TGCGCCAGCTCCTGGGGCCTCGGGGAGGACATTCAGTACTTC.

The rearrangement joins TRBV3-1 (or the pseudogene TRBV3-2) to TRBJ1-2, with no clear D. The CDR3 contains 13 residues. The ends were cut back, 4 bases at V and 4 bases at J, with 10 bases in the middle. From germline, CDR1 is LGHDT and CDR2 YNNKEL (reference sequence). The CDR3 reads CASSLSGSYGYTF. CDR3 bases: TGTGCCAGCAGCCTTTCGGGAAGCTATGGCTACACCTTC.

The genes are TRBV12-3 or TRBV12-4 and TRBJ1-2, with D tentatively TRBD1 (6 bases). V was cut by 1 base and J by 4 bases, with 7 bases left in between. The CDR3 runs 13 residues. CDR3 sequence reads: CASSLEDSYGYTF. The CDR3 nucleotides are TGTGCCAGCAGTTTAGAGGACAGCTATGGCTACACCTTC.

V and J are TRBV19 and TRBJ1-2, with no clear D. The V gene lost 7 bases and the J gene lost 11 bases, with 26 bases spanning the gap. The CDR3 extends over 15 amino acids. In germline, CDR1 is LNHDA, CDR2 SQIVND (reference sequence). The CDR3 is CASTMSPAGRLGYTF. DNA for the CDR3: TGTGCCAGTACCATGTCGCCCGCGGGAAGACTCGGGTACACCTTC.

The rearrangement joins TRBV2 to TRBJ2-2; D perhaps matches TRBD1 (5 bases). The V gene's germline CDR1 is SNHLY and CDR2 FYNNEI. The CDR3 contains 16 residues. V was trimmed by 5 bases and J by 0 bases, leaving 13 bases between them. The chain's CDR3 is CASSKTGSANTGELFF. As DNA, the CDR3 is TGTGCCAGCAGTAAAACAGGATCCGCGAACACCGGGGAGCTGTTTTTT.

This rearrangement joins TRBV18 to TRBJ1-3, with 9 bases matching TRBD1. J was trimmed by 9 bases and V by 6 bases; bases with no gene match: 12. The germline gives CDR1 KGHSH, CDR2 LQKENI. The CDR3 totals 15 residues. For the CDR3, the DNA is TGTGCCAGCTCGGCCGACCGGGACAGGGTTATCACCATATATTTT. It specifies CASSADRDRVITIYF.

V is TRBV5-1 and J is TRBJ2-1, with 9 bases identical to TRBD2. The CDR3 is 17 amino acids. The trim removed 1 base at V and 4 bases at J, leaving 9 bases unmatched. The germline gives CDR1 SGHRS, CDR2 YFSETQ. CDR3 in DNA: TGCGCCAGCAGCTTGAGGCTAGCGGGAAGGTCGTACAATGAGCAGTTCTTC. As protein: CASSLRLAGRSYNEQFF.

This clone showed up just once. The genes are TRBV14 and TRBJ2-7; 12 nucleotides line up with TRBD2. The V and J ends lost 4 bases and 9 bases, in that order; junction bases with no gene match: 7. This CDR3 spans 14 amino acids. Germline CDR1 SGHDN, CDR2 FVKESK. The CDR3 sequence: CASSLTSGSLVQYF. The CDR3, as DNA: TGTGCCAGCAGCCTGACTAGCGGGAGTCTAGTGCAGTACTTC.